The source of this TCR beta chain is a study of STAT5B mutations in CD4+ large granular lymphocyte leukemia. Notes on the study in general: TRBV06-family usage was enriched in top patient clones (8/27) versus controls (2/35).

J was trimmed by 3 bases and V by 5 bases; bases with no gene match: 11. There are 18 residues in the CDR3. The germline gives CDR1 SGHVS, CDR2 FQNEAQ. Note on this clone: What it recognizes is unknown.

Repertoires were generated with immunoSEQ multiplex PCR, while TCRdb's copy carries only in-frame clones and drops some. The sample shows roughly 46,000 clones, 80% to 85% of them seen only once. Sequencing input: CD4+ T cells from blood buffy coats. The genes are TRBV7-8 and TRBJ2-6; 9 bases align to TRBD1. The receptor was derived from a human donor in good health. The CDR3 loop reads CASSPLSQGAGGANVLTF. The CDR3, as DNA: TGTGCCAGCAGCCCCCTTTCACAGGGGGCGGGTGGGGCCAACGTCCTGACTTTC.